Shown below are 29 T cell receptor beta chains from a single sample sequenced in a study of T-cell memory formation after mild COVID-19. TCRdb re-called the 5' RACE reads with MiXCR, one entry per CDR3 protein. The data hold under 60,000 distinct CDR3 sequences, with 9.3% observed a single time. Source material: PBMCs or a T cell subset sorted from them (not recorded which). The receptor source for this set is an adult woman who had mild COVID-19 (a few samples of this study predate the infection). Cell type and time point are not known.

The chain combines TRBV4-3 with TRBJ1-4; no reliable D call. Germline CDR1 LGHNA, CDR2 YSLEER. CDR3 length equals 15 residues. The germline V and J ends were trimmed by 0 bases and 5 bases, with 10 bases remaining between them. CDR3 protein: CASSQEAAPNEKLFF. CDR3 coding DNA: TGCGCCAGCAGCCAAGAAGCGGCTCCAAATGAAAAACTGTTTTTT.

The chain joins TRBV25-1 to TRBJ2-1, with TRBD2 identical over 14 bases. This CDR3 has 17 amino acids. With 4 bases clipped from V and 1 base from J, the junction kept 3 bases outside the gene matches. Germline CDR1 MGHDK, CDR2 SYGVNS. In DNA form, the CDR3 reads TGTGCCAGCAGTGGGACTAGCGGGAGGCGGTCCTACAATGAGCAGTTCTTC. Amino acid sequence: CASSGTSGRRSYNEQFF.

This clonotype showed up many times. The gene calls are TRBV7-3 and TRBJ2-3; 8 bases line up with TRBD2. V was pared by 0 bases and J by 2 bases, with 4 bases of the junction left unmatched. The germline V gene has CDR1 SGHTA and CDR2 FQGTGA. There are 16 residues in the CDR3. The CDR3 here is CASSLTPGLDTDTQYF. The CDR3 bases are TGTGCCAGCAGCTTAACCCCGGGACTAGACACAGATACGCAGTATTTT. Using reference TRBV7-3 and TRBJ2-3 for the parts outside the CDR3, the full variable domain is GAGVSQTPSNKVTEKGKYVELRCDPISGHTALYWYRQSLGQGPEFLIYFQGTGAADDSGLPNDRFFAVRPEGSVSTLKIQRTERGDSAVYLCASSLTPGLDTDTQYFGPGTRLTVL.

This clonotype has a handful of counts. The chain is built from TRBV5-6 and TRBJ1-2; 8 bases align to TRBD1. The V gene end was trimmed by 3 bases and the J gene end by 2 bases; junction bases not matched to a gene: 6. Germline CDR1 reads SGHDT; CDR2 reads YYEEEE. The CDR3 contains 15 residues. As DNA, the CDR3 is TGTGCCAGCAGCTGGCTGGACAGGGACAACTATGGCTACACCTTC. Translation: CASSWLDRDNYGYTF. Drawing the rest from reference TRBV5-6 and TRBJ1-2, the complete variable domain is DAGVTQSPTHLIKTRGQQVTLRCSPKSGHDTVSWYQQALGQGPQFIFQYYEEEERQRGNFPDRFSGHQFPNYSSELNVNALLLGDSALYLCASSWLDRDNYGYTFGSGTRLTVV.

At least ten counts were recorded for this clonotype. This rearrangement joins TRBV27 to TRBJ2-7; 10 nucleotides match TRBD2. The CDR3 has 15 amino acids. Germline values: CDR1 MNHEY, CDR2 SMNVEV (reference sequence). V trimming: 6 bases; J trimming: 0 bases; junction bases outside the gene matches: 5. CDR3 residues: CASRMKRGGSYEQYF. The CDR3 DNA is TGTGCCAGCAGAATGAAGCGGGGGGGCTCCTACGAGCAGTACTTC.

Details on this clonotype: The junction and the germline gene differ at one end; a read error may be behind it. The CDR3 loop reads CASREGGVYNEQFF. The CDR3 nucleotides are TGTGCCAGCAGGGAAGGGGGGGTCTACAATGAGCAGTTCTTC. The chain has TRBV6-1 and TRBJ2-1; possibly TRBD2 for D (7 bases). From germline, CDR1 is MNHNS and CDR2 SASEGT. The CDR3 is 14 residues long.

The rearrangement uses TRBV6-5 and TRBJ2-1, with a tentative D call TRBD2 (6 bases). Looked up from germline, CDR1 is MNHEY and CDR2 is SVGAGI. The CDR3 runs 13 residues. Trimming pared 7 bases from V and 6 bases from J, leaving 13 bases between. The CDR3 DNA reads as TGTGCCAGCACCATGCCCGGGAGCAATGAGCAGTTCTTC. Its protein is CASTMPGSNEQFF.

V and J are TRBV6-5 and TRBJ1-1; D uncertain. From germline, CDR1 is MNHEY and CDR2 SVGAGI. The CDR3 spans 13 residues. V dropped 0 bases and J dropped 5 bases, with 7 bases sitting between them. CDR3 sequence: CASSYSMYTEAFF. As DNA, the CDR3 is TGTGCCAGCAGTTACTCGATGTATACTGAAGCTTTCTTT.

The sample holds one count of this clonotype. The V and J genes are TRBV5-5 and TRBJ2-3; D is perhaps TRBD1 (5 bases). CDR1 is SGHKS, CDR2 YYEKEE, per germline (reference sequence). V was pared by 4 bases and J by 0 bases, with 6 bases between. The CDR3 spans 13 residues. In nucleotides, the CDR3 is TGTGCCAGCAGCGGGGCTAGCACAGATACGCAGTATTTT. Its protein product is CASSGASTDTQYF.

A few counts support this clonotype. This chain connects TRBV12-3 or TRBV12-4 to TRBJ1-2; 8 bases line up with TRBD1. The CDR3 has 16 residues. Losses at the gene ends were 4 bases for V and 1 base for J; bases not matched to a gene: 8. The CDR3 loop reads CASSWDRHLYNYGYTF. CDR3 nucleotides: TGTGCCAGCAGTTGGGACAGGCATTTGTATAACTATGGCTACACCTTC.

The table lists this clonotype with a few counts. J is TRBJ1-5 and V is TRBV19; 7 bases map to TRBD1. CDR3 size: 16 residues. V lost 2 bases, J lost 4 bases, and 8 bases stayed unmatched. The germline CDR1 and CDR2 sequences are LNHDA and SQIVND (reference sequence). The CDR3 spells CASSISSVQGNQPQHF. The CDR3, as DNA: TGTGCCAGTAGTATAAGTTCCGTACAGGGGAATCAGCCCCAGCATTTT.

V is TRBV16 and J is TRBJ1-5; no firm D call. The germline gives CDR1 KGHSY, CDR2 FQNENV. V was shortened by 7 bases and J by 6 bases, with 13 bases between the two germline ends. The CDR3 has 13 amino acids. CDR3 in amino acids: CASNPSSGQPQHF. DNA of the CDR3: TGTGCCAGCAACCCCAGTTCCGGTCAGCCCCAGCATTTT.

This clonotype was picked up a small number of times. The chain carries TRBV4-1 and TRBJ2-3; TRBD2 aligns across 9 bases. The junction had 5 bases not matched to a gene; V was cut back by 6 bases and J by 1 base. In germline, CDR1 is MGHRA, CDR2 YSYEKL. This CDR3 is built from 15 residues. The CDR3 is CASRGVAGGTDTQYF. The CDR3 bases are TGCGCCAGCAGAGGAGTAGCGGGAGGCACAGATACGCAGTATTTT.

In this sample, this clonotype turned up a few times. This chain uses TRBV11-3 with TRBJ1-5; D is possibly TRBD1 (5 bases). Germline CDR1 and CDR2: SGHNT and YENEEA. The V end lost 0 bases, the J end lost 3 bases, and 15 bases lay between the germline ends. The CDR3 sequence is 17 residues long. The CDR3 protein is CASSLDRQGRINQPQHF. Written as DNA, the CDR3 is TGTGCCAGCAGCTTAGATCGGCAGGGAAGGATCAATCAGCCCCAGCATTTT.

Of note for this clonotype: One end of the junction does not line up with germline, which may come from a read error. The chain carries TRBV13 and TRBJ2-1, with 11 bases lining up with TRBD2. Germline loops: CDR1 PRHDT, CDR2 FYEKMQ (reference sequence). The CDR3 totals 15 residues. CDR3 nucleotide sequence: TGTGCCAGCAGCTTTAGCGGGAGGGCCTACACTGAGCAGTTCTTC. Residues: CASSFSGRAYTEQFF.

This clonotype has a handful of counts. The CDR3 DNA sequence: TGTGCCTGGAGTCCTCTCTCCTACGAGCAGTACTTC. Its protein is CAWSPLSYEQYF. This chain links TRBV30 with TRBJ2-7, with no clear D. Trimming cost V 2 bases and J 0 bases, with 5 bases left between them. This CDR3 contains 12 residues. The germline CDR1 and CDR2 sequences are GTSNPN and SVGIG (reference sequence).

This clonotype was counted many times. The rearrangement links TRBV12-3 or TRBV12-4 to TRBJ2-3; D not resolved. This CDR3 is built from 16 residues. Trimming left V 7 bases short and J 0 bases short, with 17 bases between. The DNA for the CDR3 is TGTGCCAGCACCCTGCGAAAGGTCTTCAGCACAGATACGCAGTATTTT. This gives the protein CASTLRKVFSTDTQYF.

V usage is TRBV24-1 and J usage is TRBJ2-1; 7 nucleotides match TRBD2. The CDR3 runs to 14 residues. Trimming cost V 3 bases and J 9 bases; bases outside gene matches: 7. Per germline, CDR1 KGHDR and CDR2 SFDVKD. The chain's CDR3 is CATSDPAGVGEQFF. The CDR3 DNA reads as TGTGCCACCAGTGATCCGGCGGGAGTCGGTGAGCAGTTCTTC.

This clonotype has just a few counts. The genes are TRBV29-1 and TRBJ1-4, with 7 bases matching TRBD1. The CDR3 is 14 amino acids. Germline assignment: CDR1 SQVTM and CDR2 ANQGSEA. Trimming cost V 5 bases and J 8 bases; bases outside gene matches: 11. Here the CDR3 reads CSVLPGQQTEKLFF. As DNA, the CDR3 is TGCAGCGTTCTTCCGGGACAGCAAACCGAAAAACTGTTTTTT.

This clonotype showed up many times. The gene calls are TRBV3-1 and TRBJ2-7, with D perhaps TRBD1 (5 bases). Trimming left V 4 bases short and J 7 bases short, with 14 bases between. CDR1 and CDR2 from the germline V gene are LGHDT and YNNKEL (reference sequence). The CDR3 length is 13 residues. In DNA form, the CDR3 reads TGTGCCAGCAGCCTCGGACATATCGATGAGCAGTACTTC. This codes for CASSLGHIDEQYF.

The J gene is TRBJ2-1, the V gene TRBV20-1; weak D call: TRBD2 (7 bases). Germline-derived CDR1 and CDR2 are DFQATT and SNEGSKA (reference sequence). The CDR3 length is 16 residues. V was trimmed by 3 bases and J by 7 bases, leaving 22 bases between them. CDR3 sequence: CSARARGGGRGNEQFF. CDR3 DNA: TGCAGTGCTAGGGCCAGGGGTGGCGGGAGAGGAAATGAGCAGTTCTTC.

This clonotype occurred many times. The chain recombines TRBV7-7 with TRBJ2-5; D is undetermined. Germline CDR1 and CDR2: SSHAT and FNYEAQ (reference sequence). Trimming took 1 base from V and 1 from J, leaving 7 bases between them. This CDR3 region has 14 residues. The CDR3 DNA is TGTGCCAGCAGCTTAGTGACCACCCAAGAGACCCAGTACTTC. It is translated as CASSLVTTQETQYF.

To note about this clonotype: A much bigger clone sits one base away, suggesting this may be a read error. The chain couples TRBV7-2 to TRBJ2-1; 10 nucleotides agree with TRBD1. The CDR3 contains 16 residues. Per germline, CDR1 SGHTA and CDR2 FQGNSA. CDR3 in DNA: TGTGCCAGCAGCGCGTGGGACAGGGGCATTTCCAATGAGCGGTTCTTC. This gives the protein CASSAWDRGISNERFF.

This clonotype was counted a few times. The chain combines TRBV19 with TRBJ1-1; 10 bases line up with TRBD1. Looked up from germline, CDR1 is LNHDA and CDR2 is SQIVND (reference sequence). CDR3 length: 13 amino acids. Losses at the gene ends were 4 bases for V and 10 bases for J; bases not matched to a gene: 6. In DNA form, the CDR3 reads TGTGCCAGTAGTACAGACAGGGGGCGCGGAGCTTTCTTT. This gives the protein CASSTDRGRGAFF.

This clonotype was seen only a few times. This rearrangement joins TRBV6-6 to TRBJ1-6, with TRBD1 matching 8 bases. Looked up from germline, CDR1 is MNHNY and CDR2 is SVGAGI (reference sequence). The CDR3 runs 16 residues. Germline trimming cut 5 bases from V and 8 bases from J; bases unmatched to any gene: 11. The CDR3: CASSPARDRRDSPLHF. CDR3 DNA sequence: TGTGCCAGCAGTCCCGCCAGGGACAGGAGGGATTCACCCCTCCACTTT.

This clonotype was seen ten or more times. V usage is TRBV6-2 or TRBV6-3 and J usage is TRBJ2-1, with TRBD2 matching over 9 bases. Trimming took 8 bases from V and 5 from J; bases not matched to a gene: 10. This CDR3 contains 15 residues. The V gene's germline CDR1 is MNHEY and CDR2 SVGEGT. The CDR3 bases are TGTGCCAGCCGGCCTAGCGGGATCGGGAACAATGAGCAGTTCTTC. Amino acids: CASRPSGIGNNEQFF.

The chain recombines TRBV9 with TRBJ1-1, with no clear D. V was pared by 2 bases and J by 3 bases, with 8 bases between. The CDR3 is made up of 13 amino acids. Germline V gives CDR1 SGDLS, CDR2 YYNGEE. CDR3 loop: CASSVTGYTEAFF. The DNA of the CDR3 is TGTGCCAGCAGCGTCACGGGTTACACTGAAGCTTTCTTT.

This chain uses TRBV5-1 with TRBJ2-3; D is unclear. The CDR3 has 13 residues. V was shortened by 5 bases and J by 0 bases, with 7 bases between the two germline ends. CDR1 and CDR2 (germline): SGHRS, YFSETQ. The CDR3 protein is CASRSDSTDTQYF. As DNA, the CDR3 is TGCGCCAGCAGGTCGGACAGCACAGATACGCAGTATTTT.

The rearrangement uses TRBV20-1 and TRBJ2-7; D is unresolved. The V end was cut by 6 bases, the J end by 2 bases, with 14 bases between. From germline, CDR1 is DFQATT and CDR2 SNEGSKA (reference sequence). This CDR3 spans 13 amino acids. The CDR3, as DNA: TGCAGTGCCACCTCGGGCAGGACCTACGAGCAGTACTTC. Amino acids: CSATSGRTYEQYF.